One sample yielded the 26 T cell receptor beta chains listed below, sequenced in a study of T-cell reconstitution after alpha-beta-depleted transplantation in children. TCRbeta library preparation incorporated unique molecular identifiers. TCRdb passed the PCR reads through MiXCR, listing each CDR3 protein once. The sample consists of around 340,000 distinct CDR3 sequences, about 14% of them appearing once. The sequenced sample was PBMCs, obtained from the stem cell graft. These receptors originate from a human donor who donated a stem cell graft to a child with Fanconi anemia.

The V and J genes are TRBV19 and TRBJ2-3; 9 bases fit TRBD1. Germline CDR1 LNHDA, CDR2 SQIVND (reference sequence). CDR3 length: 16 amino acids. After removal of 3 bases from V and 5 bases from J, the junction contained 9 bases not matched to a gene. This CDR3 reads CASSILPGQGEDTQYF. CDR3 nucleotide sequence: TGTGCCAGTAGTATTCTACCGGGACAGGGAGAAGATACGCAGTATTTT.

This clonotype has a count of ten or more. The chain recombines TRBV3-1 with TRBJ1-1, with D unresolved. This CDR3 is built from 14 residues. Per the germline V gene, CDR1 is LGHDT and CDR2 is YNNKEL (reference sequence). V lost 5 bases to trimming and J lost 4 bases, with 14 bases between them. The CDR3, as DNA: TGTGCCAGCAGCGCGGTAGGGTCACTCACTGAAGCTTTCTTT. It is translated as CASSAVGSLTEAFF.

For the CDR3, the DNA is TGCGCCAGCAGCTCTGACAGGGAGAATTCACCCCTCCACTTT. It codes for CASSSDRENSPLHF. The V gene is TRBV5-1, the J gene TRBJ1-6, with TRBD1 identical over 7 bases. The germline gives CDR1 SGHRS, CDR2 YFSETQ. The CDR3 length is 14 residues. V lost 3 bases and J lost 7; bases outside the gene matches: 4. The full variable domain, rest sourced from reference TRBV5-1 and TRBJ1-6, is KAGVTQTPRYLIKTRGQQVTLSCSPISGHRSVSWYQQTPGQGLQFLFEYFSETQRNKGNFPGRFSGRQFSNSRSEMNVSTLELGDSALYLCASSSDRENSPLHFGNGTRLTVT.

This clonotype has more than one count but fewer than ten. The chain links TRBV6-1 to TRBJ2-6, with unresolved D. V shed 5 bases and J shed 3 bases, with 20 bases lying between them. The length of the CDR3 is 18 residues. Looked up from germline, CDR1 is MNHNS and CDR2 is SASEGT. The CDR3 nucleotides are TGTGCCAGCAGTCCCCAAACCTCAGTGCTTGGTGGGGCCAACGTCCTGACTTTC. Residues: CASSPQTSVLGGANVLTF.

This sequence joins TRBV4-2 and TRBJ1-5; maybe TRBD1 (6 bases). Trimming took 0 bases from V and 0 from J, leaving 12 bases between them. Per germline, CDR1 LGHNA and CDR2 YNFKEQ. This CDR3 contains 17 residues. In DNA, the CDR3 is TGTGCCAGCAGCCAAGAAATTGGACAGAATAGCAATCAGCCCCAGCATTTT. Its protein is CASSQEIGQNSNQPQHF.

This chain links TRBV12-3 or TRBV12-4 with TRBJ1-1; D perhaps matches TRBD1 (6 bases). V lost 6 bases, J lost 1 base, and 15 bases lay in between. This CDR3 is 15 amino acids long. The CDR3: CASRLGDTPNTEAFF. The CDR3 coding sequence is TGTGCCAGCAGGCTGGGGGACACACCGAACACTGAAGCTTTCTTT.

This clonotype has a count of ten or more. The J gene is TRBJ1-1, the V gene TRBV28; possibly TRBD1 for D (6 bases). The CDR3 is 13 amino acids. V shed 10 bases and J shed 0 bases, with 12 bases lying between them. In germline, CDR1 is MDHEN, CDR2 SYDVKM. In DNA form, the CDR3 reads TGTGCCATCCTAGACAGGATGAACACTGAAGCTTTCTTT. Translated, it gives CAILDRMNTEAFF.

This clonotype was picked up many times. The chain employs TRBV6-2 or TRBV6-3 and TRBJ2-5; D is ambiguous. In germline, CDR1 is MNHEY, CDR2 SVGEGT. This CDR3 has 14 residues. Trimming removed 1 base at V and 1 base at J, with 7 bases between. The CDR3 is CASSYLALQETQYF. Written as DNA, the CDR3 is TGTGCCAGCAGTTACTTGGCTCTCCAAGAGACCCAGTACTTC.

There are many counts of this clonotype. J is TRBJ1-1 and V is TRBV20-1, with D possibly matching TRBD1 (6 bases). Trimming shortened V by 5 bases and J by 7 bases, and 14 bases separated the two germline ends. The CDR3 totals 12 residues. The germline gives CDR1 DFQATT, CDR2 SNEGSKA (reference sequence). The CDR3 coding sequence is TGCAGTGCTTCAAAAACAGGGATTGAAGCTTTCTTT. Translation gives CSASKTGIEAFF.

This clonotype was recorded at least ten times. The rearrangement uses TRBV5-1 and TRBJ1-1; D not resolved. Trimming took off 7 bases at V and 4 bases at J, with 14 bases between the two ends. Germline CDR1 and CDR2: SGHRS and YFSETQ. CDR3 length: 13 residues. CDR3 amino acids: CASGRESRTEAFF. The CDR3 DNA sequence: TGCGCCAGCGGACGGGAGTCCCGCACTGAAGCTTTCTTT. Supplemented by reference TRBV5-1 and TRBJ1-1, the full variable domain reads KAGVTQTPRYLIKTRGQQVTLSCSPISGHRSVSWYQQTPGQGLQFLFEYFSETQRNKGNFPGRFSGRQFSNSRSEMNVSTLELGDSALYLCASGRESRTEAFFGQGTRLTVV.

V and J are TRBV2 and TRBJ2-3; D might be TRBD1 (6 bases). Germline CDR1 SNHLY, CDR2 FYNNEI. V shed 7 bases and J shed 2 bases, with 13 bases lying between them. The CDR3 is 14 amino acids. The CDR3 nucleotides read TGTGCCAGCAACAGGGTTAGATCCACAGATACGCAGTATTTT. Encoded protein: CASNRVRSTDTQYF.

This clonotype was seen many times. The chain joins TRBV11-2 to TRBJ2-5; no reliable D call. Germline values: CDR1 SGHAT, CDR2 FQNNGV. The ends were cut back, 5 bases at V and 3 bases at J, with 10 bases in the middle. There are 13 residues in the CDR3. CDR3 coding DNA: TGTGCCAGCAGCGTAAGGGCTGAAGAGACCCAGTACTTC. Its translation: CASSVRAEETQYF.

The CDR3 region has the DNA TGTGCCAGCAGTTTATCGACTAGAGGAGATGAGCAGTTCTTC. Protein product: CASSLSTRGDEQFF. The V gene is TRBV27, the J gene TRBJ2-1; D is possibly TRBD2 (6 bases). The CDR3 sequence is 14 residues long. Germline V gene data show CDR1 as MNHEY and CDR2 as SMNVEV (reference sequence). Trimming removed 0 bases at V and 8 bases at J, with 11 bases between.

The J gene is TRBJ1-2, the V gene TRBV28; TRBD1 matches at 7 bases. Germline V CDR1 and CDR2: MDHEN, SYDVKM. CDR3 length: 13 residues. Trimming took 6 bases from V and 5 from J; bases not matched to a gene: 6. The CDR3 region is CASSRQGEYGYTF. The CDR3 DNA sequence: TGTGCCAGCAGCAGACAGGGCGAGTATGGCTACACCTTC.

This clonotype was observed at least ten times. V gene TRBV19 combines with J gene TRBJ1-1; D unresolved. Germline V gene data show CDR1 as LNHDA and CDR2 as SQIVND (reference sequence). V was clipped by 8 bases and J by 0 bases, with 10 bases between them. The CDR3 has 13 residues. DNA for the CDR3: TGTGCCAGTGGATACTCAGTGAACACTGAAGCTTTCTTT. This encodes CASGYSVNTEAFF.

The rearrangement links TRBV28 to TRBJ1-5; the match to TRBD1 covers 8 bases. The germline CDR1 and CDR2 sequences are MDHEN and SYDVKM. Losses at the gene ends were 2 bases for V and 7 bases for J; bases not matched to a gene: 7. The CDR3 spans 15 residues. As DNA, the CDR3 is TGTGCCAGCAGTTTACCTAGACAGGGGCGACAGCCCCAGCATTTT. This sequence encodes CASSLPRQGRQPQHF.

This clonotype was seen more than once but under ten times. The chain links TRBV6-1 to TRBJ2-2; D call uncertain. V lost 7 bases and J 0 bases, leaving 12 bases between the germline ends. Germline lookup yields CDR1 MNHNS and CDR2 SASEGT. The CDR3 has 15 residues. CDR3 nucleotides: TGTGCCAGCATCCCGACACCCGCGAACACCGGGGAGCTGTTTTTT. Amino acid sequence: CASIPTPANTGELFF.

The CDR3 bases are TGTGCCAGCAGTGAGATGGGACAGGGCAATCAGCCCCAGCATTTT. Its translation is CASSEMGQGNQPQHF. The chain carries TRBV2 and TRBJ1-5, with 8 bases identical to TRBD1. The CDR3 runs 15 residues. After removal of 3 bases from V and 2 bases from J, the junction contained 3 bases not matched to a gene. Germline V gene lookup returns CDR1 SNHLY and CDR2 FYNNEI.

The J gene is TRBJ1-2, the V gene TRBV12-3 or TRBV12-4; 7 bases are shared with TRBD1. Trimming took 6 bases from V and 6 from J; bases not matched to a gene: 16. The length of the CDR3 is 16 residues. The CDR3 sequence is CASSRGLPQGLDGYTF. CDR3 DNA: TGTGCCAGCAGCCGGGGCCTTCCACAGGGGCTCGATGGCTACACCTTC.

This rearrangement joins TRBV14 to TRBJ2-5; D may correspond to TRBD1 or TRBD2 (5 bases each). The V and J ends lost 2 bases and 5 bases respectively, with 21 bases between them. From germline, CDR1 is SGHDN and CDR2 FVKESK. The CDR3 is 17 amino acids. The CDR3 spells CASSQPGPRATGETQYF. Here the CDR3 DNA reads TGTGCCAGCAGCCAACCGGGACCCAGGGCGACTGGGGAGACCCAGTACTTC.

V is TRBV11-2 and J is TRBJ2-6, with 9 bases matching TRBD1. The CDR3 runs 17 residues. Germline assignment: CDR1 SGHAT and CDR2 FQNNGV. With 5 bases clipped from V and 5 bases from J, the junction kept 10 bases outside the gene matches. CDR3 loop: CASSPQGAGSWANVLTF. For the CDR3, the DNA is TGTGCCAGCAGCCCACAGGGGGCGGGTAGCTGGGCCAACGTCCTGACTTTC.

In this sample, this clonotype turned up a few times. In DNA form, the CDR3 reads TGTGCCAGCAGAAACTACAATGAGCAGTTCTTC. It translates to CASRNYNEQFF. The chain combines TRBV7-9 with TRBJ2-1; the D is unclear. CDR3 length: 11 amino acids. CDR1 and CDR2 (germline): SEHNR, FQNEAQ (reference sequence). V lost 6 bases to trimming and J lost 3 bases, with 3 bases between them.

V usage is TRBV3-1 and J usage is TRBJ1-2, with 8 nucleotides matching TRBD1. V shed 3 bases, J shed 5 bases, and the junction held 8 bases outside the gene matches. The CDR3 sequence is 15 residues long. In germline, CDR1 is LGHDT, CDR2 YNNKEL (reference sequence). CDR3 in DNA: TGTGCCAGCAGCCACTTAGACAGGGGAGATTATGGCTACACCTTC. It translates to CASSHLDRGDYGYTF.

The J gene is TRBJ2-1, the V gene TRBV2; maybe TRBD2 (6 bases). The CDR3 consists of 15 residues. From germline, CDR1 is SNHLY and CDR2 FYNNEI. Trimming left V 4 bases short and J 9 bases short, with 19 bases between. The CDR3 region is CASSVAGGASSEQFF. For the CDR3, the DNA is TGTGCCAGCAGTGTCGCCGGGGGAGCATCCTCTGAGCAGTTCTTC. The full variable domain, in which reference TRBV2 and TRBJ2-1 provide the parts outside the CDR3, is EPEVTQTPSHQVTQMGQEVILRCVPISNHLYFYWYRQILGQKVEFLVSFYNNEISEKSEIFDDQFSVERPDGSNFTLKIRSTKLEDSAMYFCASSVAGGASSEQFFGPGTRLTVL.

The CDR3 region is CASSFTAVGSYNEQFF. The CDR3 coding sequence is TGTGCCAGCAGCTTTACGGCGGTTGGGTCCTACAATGAGCAGTTCTTC. V usage is TRBV7-9 and J usage is TRBJ2-1, with no clear D. The CDR3 totals 16 residues. V was cut by 3 bases and J by 1 base, with 13 bases left in between. In germline, CDR1 is SEHNR, CDR2 FQNEAQ (reference sequence).

The genes are TRBV4-3 and TRBJ1-5, with a weak D call TRBD1 (5 bases). In germline, CDR1 is LGHNA, CDR2 YSLEER. The CDR3 is 15 residues long. The ends were cut back, 4 bases at V and 4 bases at J, with 14 bases in the middle. In DNA form, the CDR3 reads TGCGCCAGCAGCCGGACACTCACGGGTAATCAGCCCCAGCATTTT. This translates into CASSRTLTGNQPQHF.